This entry is about one T cell receptor beta chain. Antigen: not known. The junction had 5 bases not matched to a gene; V was cut back by 5 bases and J by 4 bases. CDR3 size: 13 residues. Germline CDR1 is SNHLY and CDR2 is FYNNEI. This PCR relied on a set of 60 Vbeta primers and 13 Jbeta primers. The assay was immunoSEQ multiplex PCR, and TCRdb's table has in-frame clones only and misses some. The table lists about 240,000 clones, about 85% of them singletons, with 0.24% in the top ten. This entry belongs to a study of cytomegalovirus exposure and HLA in healthy donors. Whole-study findings and limits: In all likelihood, a cluster of highly shared sequence variants was a sequencing artifact. CMV serostatus was the sole immune exposure data available. A later analysis appeared to link common viral pathogens to several of the most significant clusters. The authors later linked a missense DCLRE1C variant to TCR beta V- and J-gene trimming.

The gene calls are TRBV2 and TRBJ2-7; 7 nucleotides align to TRBD2. The TCR was taken from a girl aged 2 to 9 in good health and CMV-seronegative. The specimen was PBMCs. In nucleotides, the CDR3 is TGTGCCAGCAGTCGGGGCGGGAGATACGAGCAGTACTTC. Its protein is CASSRGGRYEQYF.